This is a list of T cell receptor beta chains from one sample in a study of tumor and adjacent non-tumor tissue in lung cancer. TCRdb re-derived calls from the multiplex PCR reads in MiXCR, one entry per CDR3 protein. In the table there are tens of thousands of distinct CDR3 sequences, roughly two thirds of which are singletons. Sequences were obtained from distant non-tumor lung tissue. The receptors stem from a woman in her thirties or forties with non-small cell lung cancer. Both conserved end residues are part of each CDR3. The D gene is left open where the match is weak. Clone size, where shown, is once, few, many, or a class for clones that have expanded.

J gene	clone size	D gene	V gene	CDR3 DNA	CDR3 protein
TRBJ2-1	-	-	TRBV29-1	TGCAGTGTTGAAGATCCCGGACGACGCTCCTACAATGAGCAGTTATTC	CSVEDPGRRSYNEQLF
TRBJ1-1	many	-	TRBV14	TGTGCCAGCTCGTGGGGGGGCGGTTTCGCTGAAGCTTTCTTT	CASSWGGGFAEAFF
TRBJ2-7	many	TRBD2	TRBV6-5	TGTGCCAGCAGTTCCCCCGGGACTAGCGGGAGTACCCACGAGCAGTACTTC	CASSSPGTSGSTHEQYF
TRBJ1-4	many	-	TRBV7-9	TGTGCCAGCGGGTCAACTAATGAAAAACTGTTTTTT	CASGSTNEKLFF
TRBJ2-1	few	-	TRBV6-1	TGTGCCGGCAGTGGGGGGGGGCACTCCTACAATGAGCAGTTCTTC	CAGSGGGHSYNEQFF
TRBJ2-2	many	-	TRBV6-1	TGTGCCAGCAGTGACCGTCCGGCGAACACCGGGGAGCTGTTTTTT	CASSDRPANTGELFF
TRBJ1-6	-	-	TRBV20-1	TGCAGTGCCAAGGGCCGGACGGCTTATAATTCACCCCTCCACTTT	CSAKGRTAYNSPLHF
TRBJ2-5	once	TRBD1	TRBV4-2	TGTACCAGCAGCCAAGACGAGGACAGGTTTCAGACCCAGTACTTC	CTSSQDEDRFQTQYF
TRBJ1-2	-	-	TRBV6-6	TGTGCCAGCAGCTCACGGGACAAGGGTACGGGAGACTACACCTTC	CASSSRDKGTGDYTF
TRBJ2-7	-	TRBD2	TRBV11-2	TGTGTCAGCACCCCGACTAGCGGGGGGTTCACCTTCTCCTACGAGCAGTACTTC	CVSTPTSGGFTFSYEQYF
TRBJ2-3	-	TRBD2	TRBV4-1	TGCGCAAGCAGCCTACCGAGCGGGAACACAGATTCGCAGTATTTT	CASSLPSGNTDSQYF
TRBJ2-3	-	-	TRBV14	TGTACCAGCAGCATTACGGGGGAGTCAGATACGCAGTATTTT	CTSSITGESDTQYF
TRBJ2-2	-	-	TRBV6-5	TGTGCCAACAGTTGCCTGGGACAAGTGAACACCGGGGAGCTGTTTTTT	CANSCLGQVNTGELFF
TRBJ2-3	-	TRBD2	TRBV13	TGTGCCAGCAGCTTATGGCGGGGGAGGGATACGCAGTATTTT	CASSLWRGRDTQYF
TRBJ2-1	many	-	TRBV6-4	TGTGCCAGCAGAAAAACAGGGAGAAGTGAGCAGTTCTTC	CASRKTGRSEQFF
TRBJ2-2	-	-	TRBV12-3/TRBV12-4	TGTGCCAACAGACCGGGACTGAAGCCCGGGAAGCTGTTTTTT	CANRPGLKPGKLFF
TRBJ2-1	-	TRBD2	TRBV20-1	TGCAGCGCTAGTTCGTTAGCGGGTGGACTTACTGAGCAGTTCTTC	CSASSLAGGLTEQFF
TRBJ2-6	-	-	TRBV11-3	TGTGCCAGCAGCTCTGGGGTTGGGGTCAACGTCCTGATTTTC	CASSSGVGVNVLIF
TRBJ2-1	many	-	TRBV28	TGTGCCAGCAGTAAGGTACAGGGAGGTGAGCAGTTCTTC	CASSKVQGGEQFF
TRBJ2-3	few	TRBD1	TRBV7-3	TGTGCCAGCAGCCAACAGGGGGGCGCTAGCACAGATACGCAGTATTTT	CASSQQGGASTDTQYF
TRBJ1-2	-	-	TRBV12-3/TRBV12-4	TGTGCCACCTGTAGGTCCGGTGGCTATGTCTACACGTTC	CATCRSGGYVYTF
TRBJ2-3	many	TRBD2	TRBV6-2/TRBV6-3	TGTGCCAGCAGGGTAGGGACTAGCGGGAAAACAGATACGCAGTATTTT	CASRVGTSGKTDTQYF
TRBJ2-7	many	-	TRBV6-6	TGTGCCAGCAGCTTATTAGAGCAGTACTTC	CASSLLEQYF
TRBJ2-1	-	TRBD2	TRBV19	TGTGCCAGTAATCCGTCTGGACTAGCGGGCGAAGATGAGCAATTCTTC	CASNPSGLAGEDEQFF
TRBJ2-1	once	-	TRBV11-3	TGTGCCAGCGTTGAGGGCGTGCGCAATGAGCAGTTCTTC	CASVEGVRNEQFF
TRBJ1-5	-	-	TRBV20-1	TGCAGTGCTAGACCCCCAACACAGGGCAAGAATCAGCCCCAGCATTTT	CSARPPTQGKNQPQHF
TRBJ2-1	once	-	TRBV29-1	TGCAGCGTTGAAGGTCCCGGACGCCGCTCCTACAATAAGCAGTTCTTC	CSVEGPGRRSYNKQFF
TRBJ2-6	many	-	TRBV7-9	TGTGCCAGACAGAGACTCGAGGCTCCAGGGGCCAACGTCCTGACTTTC	CARQRLEAPGANVLTF
TRBJ1-4	-	TRBD1	TRBV12-3/TRBV12-4	TGTGCCAGCAGTTCGCTGGACAGGCGGGAAAAACCGTTTTTT	CASSSLDRREKPFF
TRBJ1-4	-	-	TRBV29-1	TGCAGCGTTGTAGTCCCGGGCCGCAGGCGGGAAAAACTGTTTTTT	CSVVVPGRRREKLFF
TRBJ2-7	once	-	TRBV30	TGTGCCTGGCGCTCTTACCGCCGGGCTGGCAGCAAATCCTACGAGCAGTACTTC	CAWRSYRRAGSKSYEQYF
TRBJ2-7	few	TRBD2	TRBV7-9	TGTGCCAGCAGCTTAGCTTCTAGCGGGAGACCCTACGAGCAGTACTTC	CASSLASSGRPYEQYF
TRBJ2-7	-	TRBD1	TRBV4-2	TGTGCCAGCTGCCAATCGACAGGGACAGCCTACGAGCAGTACTTC	CASCQSTGTAYEQYF
TRBJ2-3	-	-	TRBV28	TGTGCCAGCAACTTCAAAGAAGCGGATCTTGACACAGATACGCACTATTTT	CASNFKEADLDTDTHYF
TRBJ2-7	-	-	TRBV20-1	TGCAGTGTTATCCCTGGAGGCTCTTACGAGCAGTACTTC	CSVIPGGSYEQYF
TRBJ1-3	-	-	TRBV11-3	TGTGGCAGCAGCCGTTACGAGAGCGGTATGAATGGAAACACCATATATTTT	CGSSRYESGMNGNTIYF
TRBJ2-3	-	-	TRBV6-5	TGTGCCAGTAGTTACCGGCCGGGGGCAGAAGATAGGCAGTATTTT	CASSYRPGAEDRQYF
TRBJ2-1	many	-	TRBV4-1	TGCGCCAGCAGCCAAGACCCCGGGGTCTCCTACAATGAGCAGTTCTTC	CASSQDPGVSYNEQFF
TRBJ2-3	-	-	TRBV19	TGTGCCATCCGACCGGGATTTTCGGGCACAGATACGCAGTATTTT	CAIRPGFSGTDTQYF
TRBJ2-5	-	TRBD2	TRBV5-1	TGCGCCAGCAGCTTGGAGGGACTAGCTCGAGAGACCCAGTACTTC	CASSLEGLARETQYF
TRBJ2-1	medium-sized	TRBD2	TRBV11-2	TGTGCCAGCAGCTCACTAGCGGGAGAGGGGTTCTTC	CASSSLAGEGFF
TRBJ2-1	-	TRBD1	TRBV20-1	TGCAGTGCTAACACTCTGAGCAGGGGGAACTACAATGAGCAGTTCTTC	CSANTLSRGNYNEQFF
TRBJ2-4	many	-	TRBV7-8	TGTGCCAGCAGCTTAGCAAGTGAGGACATTCAGTACTTC	CASSLASEDIQYF
TRBJ2-2	many	-	TRBV6-6	TGTGCCAGCAGGACATCAGCAAGGGGCGTTCTCACCGGGGAGCTGTTTTTT	CASRTSARGVLTGELFF
TRBJ2-1	-	-	TRBV29-1	TGCAGCGTCCCCGGGGGCGGGAGATCAGGGGAGCAGTTCTTC	CSVPGGGRSGEQFF
TRBJ2-7	many	-	TRBV7-9	TGTGCCAGCAGCTCCGGGGTTACCTCCTACGAGCAGTACTTC	CASSSGVTSYEQYF
TRBJ1-5	-	TRBD1	TRBV13	TGTGCCAGCAGCACAGGGGGGTGTTACGATCAGCCCCAGCATTTT	CASSTGGCYDQPQHF
TRBJ2-2	-	-	TRBV6-5	TGTGCCAGCAGTTACTCGACTGGGGAGTTCGGTACCGGGGAGCTGTTATTT	CASSYSTGEFGTGELLF
TRBJ2-3	many	TRBD1	TRBV29-1	TGCAGCGCCGGGACAGGGTCCCCAGATACGCAGTATTTT	CSAGTGSPDTQYF
TRBJ1-2	-	-	TRBV5-5	TGTGCCAACAGCTTGGCATGGGAAGGGACAGGCTACACCTTC	CANSLAWEGTGYTF
TRBJ2-1	many	-	TRBV5-4	TGTGCCAGCAGCTTGGGCGGCGGGGGCGCCTACAATGAGCAGTTCTTC	CASSLGGGGAYNEQFF
TRBJ1-1	-	-	TRBV12-3/TRBV12-4	TGTGCTAGCAGTCTACAGAGGATGACTGAAGCTTTCTTT	CASSLQRMTEAFF
TRBJ1-1	-	-	TRBV6-1	TGTGCCAGAAGTGAAAAGGGGGGTTCGGGAACTGAAGCTATCTTT	CARSEKGGSGTEAIF
TRBJ2-5	once	-	TRBV11-2	TGTGCCAGGAATCATCAAGAGACCCAGTACTTC	CARNHQETQYF
TRBJ2-5	many	-	TRBV5-4	TGTGCCAGCAGCTTGGGAGGGTCAGGAGGGATGAAGACCCAGTACTTC	CASSLGGSGGMKTQYF
TRBJ2-6	-	-	TRBV6-6	TGTGCCAGCAGTCTGGGGCGAGGGAGCGGAGGCCCTGGGGCCAACGTCCTGACTTTC	CASSLGRGSGGPGANVLTF
TRBJ2-1	-	TRBD2	TRBV7-9	TGTGCCAGCTTAGCGGGGGCCCAACATGAGCAGTTCTTC	CASLAGAQHEQFF
TRBJ2-1	-	TRBD2	TRBV29-1	TGCAGCGTGGGGACTAGCGGGAATGAGCAGCTCTTC	CSVGTSGNEQLF